This T cell receptor beta chain was identified in a study of T cells after yellow fever vaccination. Study-wide background: Each low-cell-number fraction was prepared by means of SMART-Seq v4 Ultra Low Input. General study findings and limits: Booster samples showed a return of most primary-vaccination clones (roughly 96% CD4, approximately 90% CD8). Faster peaking, at day 5 versus 15, marked a secondary response that was weaker.

A word on this clonotype: Its antigen is not identified.

The study made its TCR cDNA through 5'RACE template switching. That step introduced a universal primer site along with UMIs. TCRdb analysed the 5' RACE reads with MiXCR anew, one entry per CDR3 protein. The repertoire has about 260,000 distinct CDR3 sequences, roughly 5% of them found once; the top ten carry around 3.5%. Trimming removed 8 bases at V and 2 bases at J, with 12 bases between. The CDR3 totals 13 residues. Germline assignment: CDR1 MNHEY and CDR2 SVGEGT. This sequence joins TRBV6-2 or TRBV6-3 and TRBJ2-5; D not certain. The TCR comes from a man aged 18 to 35 who received the YFV17D yellow fever vaccine. The sequencing used CD4+ T cells sorted from PBMCs, collected on the day of the yellow fever booster vaccination. Here the CDR3 DNA reads TGTGCCAGCCGCGTGGGCGTTCAAGAGACCCAGTACTTC. Translating it yields CASRVGVQETQYF.